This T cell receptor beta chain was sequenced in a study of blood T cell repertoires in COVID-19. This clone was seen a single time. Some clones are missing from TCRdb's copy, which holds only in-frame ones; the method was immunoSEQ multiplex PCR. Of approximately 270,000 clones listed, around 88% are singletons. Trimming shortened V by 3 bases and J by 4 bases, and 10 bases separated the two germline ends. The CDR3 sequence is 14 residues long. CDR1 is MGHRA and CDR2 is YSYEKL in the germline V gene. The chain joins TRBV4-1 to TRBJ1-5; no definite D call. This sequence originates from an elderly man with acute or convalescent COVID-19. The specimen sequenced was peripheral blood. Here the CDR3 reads CASSQSIGNQPQHF. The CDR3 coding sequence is TGCGCCAGCAGCCAGTCGATCGGGAATCAGCCCCAGCATTTT.